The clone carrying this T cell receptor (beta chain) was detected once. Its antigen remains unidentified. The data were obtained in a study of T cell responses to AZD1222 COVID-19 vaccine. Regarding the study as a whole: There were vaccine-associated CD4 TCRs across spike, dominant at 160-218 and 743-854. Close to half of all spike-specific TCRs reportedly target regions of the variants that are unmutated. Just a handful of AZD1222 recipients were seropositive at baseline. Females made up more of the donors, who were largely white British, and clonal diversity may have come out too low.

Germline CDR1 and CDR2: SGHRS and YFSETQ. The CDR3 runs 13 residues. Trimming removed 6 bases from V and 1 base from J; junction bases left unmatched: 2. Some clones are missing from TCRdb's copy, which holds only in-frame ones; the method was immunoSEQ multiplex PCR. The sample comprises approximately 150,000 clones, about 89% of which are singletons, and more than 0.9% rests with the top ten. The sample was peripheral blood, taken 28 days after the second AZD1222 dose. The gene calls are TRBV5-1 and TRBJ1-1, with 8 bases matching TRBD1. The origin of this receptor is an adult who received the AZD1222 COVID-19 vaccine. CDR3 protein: CASTGTGNTEAFF. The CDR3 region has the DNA TGCGCCAGCACCGGGACAGGGAACACTGAAGCTTTCTTT.